Listed below are T cell receptor beta chains from one sample, sequenced in a study of regulatory T cells in long-lasting Graves disease. In TCRdb, the multiplex PCR reads were re-called with MiXCR into one record per CDR3 protein. The table includes hundreds of thousands of distinct CDR3 sequences, 16% detected once. These sequences were also reported in another study, on T cells in Graves' hyperthyroidism and ophthalmopathy.

The specimen was peripheral blood mononuclear cells (PBMCs), collected at new diagnosis, from a patient treated with antithyroid drugs. All receptors derive from a woman aged 30 to 39 with Graves disease. CDR3s include the opening cysteine and the closing phenylalanine or tryptophan.

v_gene	j_gene	CDR3aa
TRBV12-3/TRBV12-4	TRBJ2-1	CASSLRTSGDNEQFF
TRBV28	TRBJ2-7	CASSRPPRPAGAYEQYF
TRBV7-6	TRBJ2-2	CASSGSGGTDTGELFF
TRBV18	TRBJ1-4	CASSPLGVDEKLFF
TRBV12-3/TRBV12-4	TRBJ2-1	CASSPRDNEQFF
TRBV6-1	TRBJ2-7	CASRKTSSSYEQYF
TRBV28	TRBJ1-1	CASRANRGWTTEAFF
TRBV27	TRBJ1-5	CASRGQLYQPQHF
TRBV12-3/TRBV12-4	TRBJ1-1	CATTLGGSEAFF
TRBV20-1	TRBJ1-5	CSARQREYQPQHF
TRBV28	TRBJ1-2	CASSSSGTGGAGYTF
TRBV24-1	TRBJ2-3	CATSDLYQEQDTQYF
TRBV5-6	TRBJ2-2	CASTKTGGTGELFF
TRBV24-1	TRBJ2-7	CATSDEDRPPYEQYF
TRBV20-1	TRBJ2-1	CSARDTENHNEQFF
TRBV6-5	TRBJ2-3	CASSWTGGLTDTQYF
TRBV20-1	TRBJ2-5	CSATSLASGSQETQYF
TRBV7-2	TRBJ2-5	CATRRGVQETQYF
TRBV2	TRBJ2-1	CASSGEISSYNEQFF
TRBV19	TRBJ1-2	CASSISGASDYGYTF
TRBV18	TRBJ1-2	CASSPQGDGGYTF